Below are 4 T cell receptor beta chains sequenced from a single sample in a study of high-grade serous ovarian cancer treatment subgroups. TCRdb's table, derived via immunoSEQ multiplex PCR, lists solely in-frame clones and lacks some. The sample records 3,000 to 4,000 clones, over 65% being singletons. The tumor samples were collected prior to definitive surgery or chemotherapy. Sequences were obtained from tumor tissue. The receptors shown here come from a human donor with high-grade serous ovarian cancer.

The J gene is TRBJ2-3, the V gene TRBV15, with no clear D. The CDR3 is 14 amino acids. Germline-derived CDR1 and CDR2 are LNHNV and YYDKDF (reference sequence). Trimming removed 0 bases at V and 4 bases at J, with 8 bases between. The DNA for the CDR3 is TGTGCCACCAGCAGAGAGTTCCCCCCAGATACGCAGTATTTT. Translated: CATSREFPPDTQYF.

This chain links TRBV11-3 with TRBJ2-1, with 12 bases lining up with TRBD2. Germline V lookup: CDR1 SGHNT, CDR2 YENEEA. The length of the CDR3 is 17 residues. V lost 3 bases to trimming and J lost 1 base; unmatched junction nucleotides: 4. DNA for the CDR3: TGTGCCAGCAGCTTCCTAGCGGGAGGGTCTTCCTACAATGAGCAGTTCTTC. Protein product: CASSFLAGGSSYNEQFF.

The chain uses TRBV5-1 and TRBJ2-4; tentative D call: TRBD1 (7 bases). Germline CDR1 is SGHRS and CDR2 is YFSETQ. The CDR3 has 15 residues. The V end lost 6 bases, the J end lost 8 bases, and 21 bases lay between the germline ends. The CDR3 protein is CASTHGGGGLDIQYF. In DNA form, the CDR3 reads TGCGCCAGCACGCACGGAGGGGGCGGTTTAGACATTCAGTACTTC.

The chain links TRBV7-2 to TRBJ2-1; 15 bases align to TRBD2. Losses at the gene ends were 5 bases for V and 13 bases for J; bases not matched to a gene: 6. The CDR3 loop spans 14 amino acids. Germline CDR1 and CDR2: SGHTA and FQGNSA. CDR3 sequence: CASSLGLAGGPQFF. DNA of the CDR3: TGTGCCAGCAGCCTAGGACTAGCGGGAGGGCCTCAGTTCTTC.